The rows below give T cell receptor beta chains drawn from one sample of a study of cytomegalovirus exposure and HLA in healthy donors. Clones were sequenced by immunoSEQ multiplex PCR, and TCRdb holds only the in-frame ones, with some missing. The sample lists about 160,000 clones, approximately 80% occurring once. Material: PBMCs. The receptors were gathered from a woman aged 45-65 years in good health and CMV-seronegative. Both conserved end residues are part of each CDR3. A D gene is named only where the DNA matches it firmly. Clone size is stated in some rows and not others, as once, few, many or a class when expanded.

d_gene | abundance | j_gene | v_gene | CDR3aa | CDR3nt
NA | NA | TRBJ1-2 | TRBV21-1 | CASSKVPGQRKNYGYTF | TGTGCCAGCAGCAAAGTTCCGGGTCAACGGAAGAACTATGGCTACACCTTC
TRBD2 | NA | TRBJ2-1 | TRBV28 | CASTLGTSLAEQFF | TGTGCCAGCACCCTAGGGACTAGCCTGGCTGAGCAGTTCTTC
TRBD2 | NA | TRBJ2-1 | TRBV7-2 | CASSLVGGLAGGYNEQFF | TGTGCCAGCAGCTTAGTCGGTGGGCTAGCGGGGGGATACAATGAGCAGTTCTTC
NA | few | TRBJ2-5 | TRBV7-2 | CASSAGGGYGETQYF | TGTGCCAGCAGCGCTGGGGGCGGGTATGGGGAGACCCAGTACTTC
NA | NA | TRBJ2-1 | TRBV9 | CASSVVDSYNEQFF | TGTGCCAGCAGCGTAGTCGACAGCTACAATGAGCAGTTCTTC
NA | NA | TRBJ2-6 | TRBV4-2 | CASSTYSSGANVLTF | TGTGCCAGCAGTACTTACTCCTCTGGGGCCAACGTCCTGACTTTC
NA | NA | TRBJ1-5 | TRBV6-6 | CASSSDRSPQHF | TGTGCCAGCAGTTCCGACAGATCCCCCCAGCATTTT
NA | NA | TRBJ1-2 | TRBV9 | CASSARDKYYGYTF | TGTGCCAGCAGCGCCCGGGACAAGTACTATGGCTACACCTTC
NA | NA | TRBJ2-7 | TRBV7-6 | CASSSSGTGSYEQYF | TGTGCCAGCAGCTCCTCCGGGACTGGATCCTACGAGCAGTACTTC
NA | NA | TRBJ2-7 | TRBV7-2 | CASSPWSYEQYF | TGTGCCAGCAGCCCTTGGTCCTACGAGCAGTACTTC
TRBD2 | NA | TRBJ2-5 | TRBV14 | CASSSLEELAGVWETQYF | TGTGCCAGCAGCTCCTTAGAGGAACTAGCGGGAGTTTGGGAGACCCAGTACTTC
NA | once | TRBJ2-1 | TRBV2 | CASSEWSGMGQRNEQFF | TGTGCCAGCAGTGAGTGGTCGGGGATGGGCCAGCGCAATGAGCAGTTCTTC
NA | NA | TRBJ2-2 | TRBV9 | CASSVGGTGELFF | TGTGCCAGCAGCGTCGGGGGCACCGGGGAGCTGTTTTTT
NA | NA | TRBJ1-6 | TRBV7-2 | CASSPAGGRNSPLHF | TGTGCCAGCAGCCCGGCCGGGGGGCGTAATTCACCCCTCCACTTT
TRBD1 | NA | TRBJ2-7 | TRBV4-3 | CASSQGGTGTYEQYF | TGCGCCAGCAGCCAAGGAGGGACAGGGACCTACGAGCAGTACTTC
TRBD1 | NA | TRBJ1-1 | TRBV9 | CASSAATGGAADTEAFF | TGTGCCAGCAGCGCAGCTACAGGGGGTGCTGCGGACACTGAAGCTTTCTTT
TRBD2 | NA | TRBJ2-5 | TRBV7-6 | CASSTGTSGYQETQYF | TGTGCCAGCAGCACAGGGACTAGCGGGTACCAAGAGACCCAGTACTTC
TRBD1 | NA | TRBJ2-7 | TRBV4-1 | CASSRGTGWDYEQYF | TGCGCCAGCAGCAGGGGGACAGGGTGGGACTACGAGCAGTACTTC
NA | NA | TRBJ2-3 | TRBV7-2 | CASSYGGTDTQYF | TGTGCCAGCAGCTACGGGGGCACAGATACGCAGTATTTT
TRBD1 | NA | TRBJ1-5 | TRBV7-9 | CASSLGAGGVGNQPQHF | TGTGCCAGCAGCTTAGGGGCAGGGGGCGTTGGCAATCAGCCCCAGCATTTT
TRBD2 | NA | TRBJ2-1 | TRBV18 | CASSPGFGLAVDNEQFF | TGTGCCAGCTCACCAGGATTCGGACTAGCGGTTGACAATGAGCAGTTCTTC
NA | NA | TRBJ1-5 | TRBV7-9 | CASSLEPPRQAQHF | TGTGCCAGCAGCTTAGAGCCCCCCCGACAAGCCCAGCATTTT
TRBD1 | NA | TRBJ2-5 | TRBV29-1 | CSVDRRTGQETQYF | TGCAGCGTTGACCGTCGGACAGGTCAAGAGACCCAGTACTTC
TRBD1 | NA | TRBJ1-6 | TRBV10-2 | CASRGQGGKNSPLHF | TGCGCCAGCAGGGGACAGGGTGGTAAAAATTCACCCCTCCACTTT
TRBD2 | NA | TRBJ2-1 | TRBV29-1 | CSATSAGQFF | TGCAGCGCCACTAGCGCCGGGCAGTTCTTC
TRBD1 | NA | TRBJ2-6 | TRBV19 | CASSRDRGLGANVLTF | TGTGCCAGTAGTCGGGACAGGGGTTTGGGGGCCAACGTCCTGACTTTC
TRBD2 | NA | TRBJ2-7 | TRBV19 | CASSMGAGDYEQYF | TGTGCCAGTAGTATGGGAGCGGGGGACTACGAGCAGTACTTC
NA | NA | TRBJ1-5 | TRBV14 | CASSGGYSNQPQHF | TGTGCCAGCAGCGGAGGGTATAGCAATCAGCCCCAGCATTTT
TRBD1 | NA | TRBJ1-4 | TRBV30 | CAWSVRGTGSATNEKLFF | TGTGCCTGGAGTGTACGGGGGACAGGGTCTGCAACTAATGAAAAACTGTTTTTT
NA | few | TRBJ1-1 | TRBV5-4 | CASSALLNTEAFF | TGTGCCAGCAGCGCGTTACTGAACACTGAAGCTTTCTTT
NA | NA | TRBJ1-3 | TRBV19 | CASMRLDTSGNTIYF | TGTGCCAGTATGAGGCTGGACACCTCTGGAAACACCATATATTTT
NA | NA | TRBJ1-2 | TRBV28 | CASSLMGTQNYGYTF | TGTGCCAGCAGTTTAATGGGGACACAAAACTATGGCTACACCTTC
NA | once | TRBJ1-2 | TRBV15 | CATAATDFYGYTF | TGTGCCACGGCAGCGACGGATTTTTATGGCTACACCTTC
NA | NA | TRBJ1-5 | TRBV10-3 | CAISDSGYQPQHF | TGTGCCATCAGTGATTCGGGATATCAGCCCCAGCATTTT
TRBD1 | few | TRBJ1-1 | TRBV4-3 | CASSPGLGRGRTEAFF | TGCGCCAGCAGCCCCGGACTGGGCAGGGGGCGAACTGAAGCTTTCTTT